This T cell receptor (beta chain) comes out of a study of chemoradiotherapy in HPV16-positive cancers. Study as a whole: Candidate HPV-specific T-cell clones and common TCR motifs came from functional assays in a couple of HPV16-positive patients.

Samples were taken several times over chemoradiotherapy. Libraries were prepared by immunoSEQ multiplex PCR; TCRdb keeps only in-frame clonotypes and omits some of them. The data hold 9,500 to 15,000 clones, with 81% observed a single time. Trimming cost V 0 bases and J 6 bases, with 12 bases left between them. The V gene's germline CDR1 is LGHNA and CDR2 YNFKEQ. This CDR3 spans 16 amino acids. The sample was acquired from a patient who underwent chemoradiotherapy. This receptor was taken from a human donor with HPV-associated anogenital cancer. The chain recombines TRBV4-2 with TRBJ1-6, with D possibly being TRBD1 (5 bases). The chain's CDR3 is CASSQDGGRANSPLHF. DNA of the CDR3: TGTGCCAGCAGCCAAGACGGGGGGAGGGCTAATTCACCCCTCCACTTT.